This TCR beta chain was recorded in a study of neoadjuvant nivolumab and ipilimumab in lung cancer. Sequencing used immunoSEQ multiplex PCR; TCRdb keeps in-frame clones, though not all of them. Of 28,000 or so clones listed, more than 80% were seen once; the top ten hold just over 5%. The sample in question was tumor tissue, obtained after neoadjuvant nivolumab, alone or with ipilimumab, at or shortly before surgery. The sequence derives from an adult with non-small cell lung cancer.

In DNA form, the CDR3 reads TGTGCCAGCAGCTTGGGGACAGGGGAGAGTAGGCAGTATTTT. Its translation is CASSLGTGESRQYF. This sequence joins TRBV5-5 and TRBJ2-3; 9 bases fit TRBD1. CDR3 length: 14 amino acids. The germline V gene has CDR1 SGHKS and CDR2 YYEKEE (reference sequence). The V gene end was trimmed by 0 bases and the J gene end by 11 bases; junction bases not matched to a gene: 7. The variable domain in full, completed from reference TRBV5-5 and TRBJ2-3, reads DAGVTQSPTHLIKTRGQQVTLRCSPISGHKSVSWYQQVLGQGPQFIFQYYEKEERGRGNFPDRFSARQFPNYSSELNVNALLLGDSALYLCASSLGTGESRQYFGPGTRLTVL.